Many counts were recorded for the clone carrying this T cell receptor (beta chain). What it recognizes is unknown. A much larger clone differs by one base, so this may be a read error. This CDR3 has 11 residues. Germline V CDR1 and CDR2: MNHNY, SVGAGI (reference sequence). Trimming stripped 5 bases from V and 4 bases from J, with 4 bases between. These data are taken from a study of identical twins. One entry per CDR3 protein, called by TCRdb with MiXCR from the 5' RACE reads. Among approximately 250,000 distinct CDR3 sequences listed, over 5.5% were seen once. General study points: In drawing conclusions, the study used cross-sectional statistical analysis and did not follow the same donors. While abundant cord blood beta clonotypes carried fewer insertions, memory repertoires showed no such pattern.

The same data also went into a second study, on T cells expressing NK-cell markers.

Sequencing was done on a sample of CD8+ T cells sorted from blood. This TCR was sampled from a woman between 18 and 29 years old in good health. The J gene is TRBJ2-3, the V gene TRBV6-6; D not certain. The chain's CDR3 is CASSPADTQYF. The CDR3 region has the DNA TGTGCCAGCAGTCCCGCAGATACGCAGTATTTT.